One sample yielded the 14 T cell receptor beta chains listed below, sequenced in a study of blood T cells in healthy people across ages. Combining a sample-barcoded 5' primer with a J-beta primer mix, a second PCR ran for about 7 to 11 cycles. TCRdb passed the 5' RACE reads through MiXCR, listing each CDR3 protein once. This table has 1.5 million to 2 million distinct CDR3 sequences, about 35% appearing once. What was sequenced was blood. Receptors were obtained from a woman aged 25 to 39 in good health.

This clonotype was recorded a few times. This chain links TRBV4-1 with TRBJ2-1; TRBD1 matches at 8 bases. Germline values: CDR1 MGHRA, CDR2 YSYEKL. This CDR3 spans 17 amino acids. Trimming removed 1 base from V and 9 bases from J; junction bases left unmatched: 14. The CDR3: CASSQGSSRTGFGEQFF. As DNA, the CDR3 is TGCGCCAGCAGCCAAGGGTCTTCCCGGACAGGGTTCGGTGAGCAGTTCTTC.

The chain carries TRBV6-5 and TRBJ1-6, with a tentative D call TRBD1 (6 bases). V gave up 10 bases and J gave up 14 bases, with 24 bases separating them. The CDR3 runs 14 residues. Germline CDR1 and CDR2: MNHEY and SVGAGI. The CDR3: CATQTGASFGALHF. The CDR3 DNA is TGTGCCACTCAGACGGGGGCCTCCTTTGGAGCCCTCCACTTT.

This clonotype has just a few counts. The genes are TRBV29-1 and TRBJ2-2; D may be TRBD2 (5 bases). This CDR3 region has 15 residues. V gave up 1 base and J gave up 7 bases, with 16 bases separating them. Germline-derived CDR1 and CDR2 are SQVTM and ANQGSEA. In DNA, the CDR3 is TGCAGCGTTGAAGTCTGGAAGGCGGGTCGCGGGGAGCTGTTTTTT. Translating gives CSVEVWKAGRGELFF.

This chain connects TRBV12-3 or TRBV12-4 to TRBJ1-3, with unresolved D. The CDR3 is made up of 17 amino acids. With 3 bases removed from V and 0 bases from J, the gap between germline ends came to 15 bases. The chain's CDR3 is CASSFRAGASSGNTIYF. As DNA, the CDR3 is TGTGCCAGCAGTTTTAGGGCAGGAGCGAGCTCTGGAAACACCATATATTTT.

The CDR3 coding sequence is TGTGCCAGCAGTGCTAACAGGGGCATGAACACTGAAGCTTTCTTT. It is translated as CASSANRGMNTEAFF. The chain employs TRBV28 and TRBJ1-1, with 7 nucleotides matching TRBD1. The ends lost 5 bases at V and 0 bases at J; junction bases unmatched: 6. This CDR3 has 15 amino acids. Germline V gives CDR1 MDHEN, CDR2 SYDVKM.

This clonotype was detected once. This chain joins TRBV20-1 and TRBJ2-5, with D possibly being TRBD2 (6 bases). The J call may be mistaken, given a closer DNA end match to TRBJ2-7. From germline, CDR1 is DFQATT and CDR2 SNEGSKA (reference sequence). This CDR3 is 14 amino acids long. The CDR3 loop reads CSASQGGSADEQYF. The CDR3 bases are TGCAGTGCTAGTCAGGGAGGCTCTGCGGACGAGCAGTACTTC.

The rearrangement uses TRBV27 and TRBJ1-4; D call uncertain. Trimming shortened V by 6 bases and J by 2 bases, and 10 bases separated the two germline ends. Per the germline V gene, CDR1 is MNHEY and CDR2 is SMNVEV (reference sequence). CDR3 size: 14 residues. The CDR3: CASSQAVTNEKLFF. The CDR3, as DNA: TGTGCCAGCAGCCAGGCGGTGACTAATGAAAAACTGTTTTTT. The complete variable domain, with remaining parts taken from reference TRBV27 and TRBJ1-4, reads EAQVTQNPRYLITVTGKKLTVTCSQNMNHEYMSWYRQDPGLGLRQIYYSMNVEVTDKGDVPEGYKVSRKEKRNFPLILESPSPNQTSLYFCASSQAVTNEKLFFGSGTQLSVL.

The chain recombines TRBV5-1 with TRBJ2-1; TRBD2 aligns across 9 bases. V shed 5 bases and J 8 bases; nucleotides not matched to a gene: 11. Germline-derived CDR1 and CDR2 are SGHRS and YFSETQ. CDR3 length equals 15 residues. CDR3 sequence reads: CASSRIAGVGDEQFF. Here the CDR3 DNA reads TGCGCCAGCAGTCGTATAGCGGGAGTGGGAGATGAGCAGTTCTTC.

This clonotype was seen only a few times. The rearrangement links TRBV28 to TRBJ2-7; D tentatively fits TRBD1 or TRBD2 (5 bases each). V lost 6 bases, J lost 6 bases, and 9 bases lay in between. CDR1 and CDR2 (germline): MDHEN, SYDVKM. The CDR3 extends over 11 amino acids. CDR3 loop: CASRRGSEQYF. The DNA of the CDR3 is TGTGCCAGCAGGAGGGGTAGCGAGCAGTACTTC.

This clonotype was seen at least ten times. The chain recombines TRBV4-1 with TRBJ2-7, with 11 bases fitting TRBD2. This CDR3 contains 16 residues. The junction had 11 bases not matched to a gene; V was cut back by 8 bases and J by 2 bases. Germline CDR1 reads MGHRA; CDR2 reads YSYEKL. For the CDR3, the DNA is TGCGCCAGCGGGTTAGAAATAGCGGGAGGGCCCTACGAGCAGTACTTC. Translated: CASGLEIAGGPYEQYF.

CDR3 nucleotides: TGTGCCAGCAACTCCGGGGGGGGTGAGCAGTACTTC. The encoded protein is CASNSGGGEQYF. V gene TRBV27 combines with J gene TRBJ2-5; 8 nucleotides line up with TRBD2. Unmatched junction bases numbered 9, after V lost 7 bases and J lost 11 bases. Germline values: CDR1 MNHEY, CDR2 SMNVEV (reference sequence). CDR3 length: 12 residues.

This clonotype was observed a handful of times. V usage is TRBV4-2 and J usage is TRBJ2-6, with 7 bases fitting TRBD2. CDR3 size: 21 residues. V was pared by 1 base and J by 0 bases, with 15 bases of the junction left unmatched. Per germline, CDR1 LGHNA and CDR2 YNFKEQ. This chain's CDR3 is CASSQVRLADLLNSGANVLTF. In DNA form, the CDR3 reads TGTGCCAGCAGCCAAGTTAGGCTAGCGGACTTATTGAACTCTGGGGCCAACGTCCTGACTTTC.

CDR3: CASSYSQGALGYTF. The CDR3 DNA reads TGTGCCAGCAGTTACTCACAGGGGGCCTTGGGCTACACCTTC. V usage is TRBV6-2 or TRBV6-3 and J usage is TRBJ1-2; TRBD1 aligns across 9 bases. Per germline, CDR1 MNHEY and CDR2 SVGEGT. The V and J ends lost 0 bases and 8 bases, in that order; junction bases with no gene match: 4. There are 14 residues in the CDR3.

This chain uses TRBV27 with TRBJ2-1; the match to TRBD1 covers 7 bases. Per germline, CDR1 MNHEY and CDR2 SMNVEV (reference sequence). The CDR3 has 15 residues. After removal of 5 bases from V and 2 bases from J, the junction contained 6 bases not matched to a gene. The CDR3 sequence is CASSPFGTAYNEQFF. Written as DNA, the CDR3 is TGTGCCAGCAGTCCCTTTGGGACAGCCTACAATGAGCAGTTCTTC.